This T cell receptor beta chain was documented in a study of blood T cell repertoires in COVID-19. Study details: Samples taken during acute and convalescent COVID-19 were collected in the United States, Italy and Spain. The cDNA or gDNA used as material had been derived from T cells, B-cell-depleted T cells, or PBMCs.

CDR3 size: 13 residues. CDR1 is SNHLY, CDR2 FYNNEI, per germline. Trimming stripped 9 bases from V and 2 bases from J, with 12 bases between. Profiling relied on immunoSEQ multiplex PCR, and the TCRdb table lists in-frame clones only, not all of them. The table includes about 49,000 clones, around 87% detected once. This clone has only one observation. This chain connects TRBV2 to TRBJ2-3; D might be TRBD1 (6 bases). Sequenced: peripheral blood. This clonotype was sampled from a man between 40 and 49 years old with active COVID-19. The CDR3 nucleotides are TGTGCCAGTAATGACAGGAACACAGATACGCAGTATTTT. Its translation: CASNDRNTDTQYF.